Listed below are T cell receptor beta chains from one sample, sequenced in a study of PD-1 blockade in classical Hodgkin lymphoma. The data were produced by immunoSEQ multiplex PCR, yet TCRdb's version contains in-frame clones alone and is incomplete. Here the sample spans around 9,900 clones, around 90% being singletons. This specimen consisted of peripheral blood mononuclear cells (PBMCs), obtained at baseline. The receptors here all came from a human donor with classical Hodgkin lymphoma. Both conserved end residues are part of each CDR3. A D gene is named only where the DNA matches it firmly. Size is omitted from some rows. Given values are once, few, many or a class for expanded clones.

V gene	clone size	J gene	CDR3 length	D gene	CDR3 DNA	CDR3 protein
TRBV14	.	TRBJ1-4	16	.	TGTGCCAGCAGCCAAGGGGGGGCTCCACATAATGAAAAACTGTTTTTT	CASSQGGAPHNEKLFF
TRBV27	.	TRBJ1-4	15	.	TGTGCCAGCAGTTCCCGGACAGACCTGATTGAAAAACTGTTTTTT	CASSSRTDLIEKLFF
TRBV6-1	.	TRBJ1-4	15	TRBD1	TGTGCCAGCAGTGAAACAGGGACAGGGTATGAAAAACTGTTTTTT	CASSETGTGYEKLFF
TRBV10-2	once	TRBJ2-7	11	.	TGCGCCAGCAGCGAGGCCCACGAGCAGTACTTC	CASSEAHEQYF
TRBV4-2	few	TRBJ1-5	13	.	TGTGCCAGCAGCCAAGTGGGTATGAGGAGCCAGCATTTT	CASSQVGMRSQHF
TRBV18	.	TRBJ2-7	13	.	TGTGCCAGCTCACTAGCAAGTACCTACGAGCAGTACTTC	CASSLASTYEQYF
TRBV19	.	TRBJ1-1	13	.	TGTGCCAGTAGCCTAAATTCAAACACTGAAGCTTTCTTT	CASSLNSNTEAFF
TRBV6-5	.	TRBJ2-1	15	TRBD1	TGTGCCAGCAGTTCCGGGACAGGGGCGTACAATGAGCAGTTCTTC	CASSSGTGAYNEQFF
TRBV10-3	.	TRBJ2-7	14	.	TGTGCCATCAGTGACCGGACACTTACCTACGAGCAGTACTTC	CAISDRTLTYEQYF
TRBV28	.	TRBJ2-5	16	TRBD1	TGTGCCAGCAGTCCTCGTGGGACAGGGAGGGGTGGGACCCAGTACTTC	CASSPRGTGRGGTQYF
TRBV28	.	TRBJ2-5	13	.	TGTGCCAGCGGGAGTCCTAAGAGAGAGACCCAGTACTTC	CASGSPKRETQYF
TRBV6-5	.	TRBJ2-3	15	.	TGTGCCAGCAGTTATAGGGTGACTAGCACAGATACGCAGTATTTT	CASSYRVTSTDTQYF
TRBV27	.	TRBJ2-7	14	.	TGTGCCAGCAGTTCCCCGACGAGGACCTACGAGCAGTACTTC	CASSSPTRTYEQYF
TRBV27	.	TRBJ1-6	14	TRBD1	TGTGCCAGCAGCGAAGACAGGGATTCTTGGTCCCTCCACTTT	CASSEDRDSWSLHF
TRBV23-1	.	TRBJ2-7	12	.	TGCGCCAGCAAAAGCAGGGGCTACGAGCAGTACTTC	CASKSRGYEQYF
TRBV7-3	.	TRBJ2-7	14	.	TGTGCCAGCAGCTTGGGGGTAGGGTCCGGCGAGCAGTACTTC	CASSLGVGSGEQYF
TRBV28	.	TRBJ2-7	13	TRBD2	TGTGTCGCCGGGACTAGCGGGAGAGGTGAGCAGTACTTC	CVAGTSGRGEQYF
TRBV7-9	.	TRBJ2-1	16	.	TGTGCCAGCAGCTATAACAAGGGGCGGCCCTTAAATGAGCAGTTCTTC	CASSYNKGRPLNEQFF
TRBV11-2	once	TRBJ2-5	16	TRBD2	TGTGCCAGCAGTCTGTTCCTCCAGCGGGAGGAAGAGACCCAGTACTTC	CASSLFLQREEETQYF
TRBV7-6	.	TRBJ1-1	15	.	TGTGCCAGCAGCTTAGGACGGATACCGAACACTGAAGCTTTCTTT	CASSLGRIPNTEAFF
TRBV5-1	.	TRBJ2-3	12	TRBD2	TGCGCCAGCAGCTTTGCGGGACTAGAGCAGTATTTT	CASSFAGLEQYF
TRBV5-4	.	TRBJ2-7	14	TRBD2	TGTGCCAGCAGCTTGGATTCCGGCGGGGGCGAGCAGTACTTC	CASSLDSGGGEQYF
TRBV2	.	TRBJ1-3	13	.	TGTGCCAGCACCTTACTGTTGTTCGACACCATATATTTT	CASTLLLFDTIYF
TRBV7-6	.	TRBJ2-7	21	TRBD2	TGTGCCAGCAGCCCGCCTCTAGGGAGCGGGAGAACCCTACCGTGGAGCTACGAGCAGTACTTC	CASSPPLGSGRTLPWSYEQYF
TRBV29-1	.	TRBJ2-2	16	.	TGCAGCGTTGAATCCACTGTGGGACCCAGGGCCGGGGAGCTGTTTTTT	CSVESTVGPRAGELFF
TRBV7-8	.	TRBJ1-2	18	TRBD1	TGTGCCAGCAGCTTAAGCCCCGGGACAGGGATTAGTAACTATGGCTACACCTTC	CASSLSPGTGISNYGYTF
TRBV6-5	.	TRBJ2-1	15	TRBD1	TGTGCCAGCACCCTGACCGGGACAGCTTACAATGAGCAGTTCTTC	CASTLTGTAYNEQFF
TRBV14	.	TRBJ2-7	16	TRBD2	TGTGCCAGCAGTCATGGGAGGGAGTCCTCCCCCTACGAGCAGTACTTC	CASSHGRESSPYEQYF
TRBV25-1	.	TRBJ2-7	16	.	TGTGCCAGCAGTACCGGATCGTCCAGAGCGACCTACGAGCAGTACTTC	CASSTGSSRATYEQYF
TRBV5-1	.	TRBJ1-3	13	.	TGCGCCAGCAGCTTGGAGGGGAGGAACACCATATATTTT	CASSLEGRNTIYF
TRBV28	.	TRBJ2-7	12	.	TGTGCCAGCAACGGGGCCTACTACGAGCAGTACTTC	CASNGAYYEQYF
TRBV6-6	.	TRBJ2-3	16	TRBD2	TGTGCCAGCAGTTGGGGACTAGCGGGAGGGCCAGATACGCAGTATTTT	CASSWGLAGGPDTQYF
TRBV10-3	.	TRBJ2-3	14	.	TGTGCCATCACCGTCGGGGGACTTCCAGATACGCAGTATTTT	CAITVGGLPDTQYF
TRBV19	.	TRBJ2-7	14	.	TGTGCCAGTAGTAAGGAAGGGGATATTTACGAGCAGTACTTC	CASSKEGDIYEQYF